This entry lists 19 T cell receptor beta chains sequenced from one sample in a study of shared clonotypes between healthy human individuals. Data came from immunoSEQ multiplex PCR; TCRdb stores just in-frame clones and leaves some out. This sample carries over a million clones, around 82% of them seen once, and the ten largest clones take 0.4% to 0.55%. Sample: memory CD4+ T cells from PBMCs. Subset reported: CD45RA-negative fraction. These receptors were collected from a man aged 18 to 30 in good health. Some clones in this sample may be carry-over from other donors' samples.

The rearrangement links TRBV11-3 to TRBJ2-3, with D perhaps TRBD2 (6 bases). Germline assignment: CDR1 SGHNT and CDR2 YENEEA. V lost 3 bases and J lost 6, with 10 bases in between. This CDR3 contains 13 residues. CDR3 sequence: CASSFSGGDTQYF. The CDR3 DNA is TGTGCCAGCAGCTTCTCAGGAGGGGATACGCAGTATTTT.

This clone was seen a single time. The CDR3 spells CSVARGDTGELFF. The CDR3 region has the DNA TGCAGCGTTGCCAGGGGCGACACCGGGGAGCTGTTTTTT. The genes are TRBV29-1 and TRBJ2-2; a possible D gene is TRBD1 (6 bases). Germline CDR1 is SQVTM and CDR2 is ANQGSEA. The CDR3 runs to 13 residues. The V and J ends lost 4 bases and 3 bases respectively, with 9 bases between them.

This clone occurred a few times. The sample carries other DNA sequences with the same CDR3. V and J are TRBV10-3 and TRBJ2-3; the D gene is possibly TRBD2 (6 bases). V was pared by 4 bases and J by 0 bases, with 11 bases between. CDR3 length: 15 residues. CDR1 is ENHRY, CDR2 SYGVKD, per germline. CDR3 DNA sequence: TGTGCCATCAGTGGCGGGACTGGAAGCACAGATACGCAGTATTTT. Its protein product is CAISGGTGSTDTQYF.

The rearrangement uses TRBV6-1 and TRBJ2-7; no reliable D call. In germline, CDR1 is MNHNS, CDR2 SASEGT. V dropped 8 bases and J dropped 4 bases, with 12 bases sitting between them. CDR3 length equals 12 residues. Here the CDR3 reads CASRAESYEQYF. In nucleotides, the CDR3 is TGTGCCAGCCGGGCAGAATCTTACGAGCAGTACTTC.

The rearrangement joins TRBV5-4 to TRBJ2-1; possible D gene TRBD1, 6 bases. Germline V gene data show CDR1 as SGHNT and CDR2 as YYREEE (reference sequence). Between the trimmed V and J ends, which lost 4 bases and 5 bases, there was a span of 13 bases. The CDR3 sequence is 14 residues long. The CDR3 sequence is CASSTGTRDNEQFF. The CDR3 DNA is TGTGCCAGCAGCACCGGGACAAGGGACAATGAGCAGTTCTTC.

The chain uses TRBV5-4 and TRBJ2-7; D is possibly TRBD1 or TRBD2 (6 bases each). V shed 0 bases and J shed 7 bases, with 11 bases lying between them. The germline V gene encodes CDR1 SGHNT and CDR2 YYREEE (reference sequence). This CDR3 region has 13 residues. The CDR3 here is CASSLGGAREQYF. CDR3 in DNA: TGTGCCAGCAGCTTGGGGGGGGCTAGGGAGCAGTACTTC.

This chain uses TRBV10-3 with TRBJ1-3, with D possibly matching TRBD1 (6 bases). The germline V and J ends were trimmed by 4 bases and 3 bases, with 13 bases remaining between them. Germline values: CDR1 ENHRY, CDR2 SYGVKD. This CDR3 has 15 amino acids. CDR3 sequence (DNA): TGTGCCATCAGTGGGGGGGCCTCCTTTGGAAACACCATATATTTT. It encodes CAISGGASFGNTIYF.

The gene calls are TRBV18 and TRBJ2-7, with 10 nucleotides matching TRBD1. The CDR3 covers 15 residues. Germline CDR1 and CDR2: KGHSH and LQKENI. V dropped 3 bases and J dropped 6; count of bases not matched to a gene: 8. CDR3 sequence: CASSPDRGPVGEQYF. CDR3 sequence (DNA): TGTGCCAGCTCACCTGACAGGGGGCCCGTCGGCGAGCAGTACTTC.

This clone came up a few times. The rearrangement uses TRBV28 and TRBJ1-4; TRBD1 matches at 7 bases. V lost 4 bases to trimming and J lost 0 bases; unmatched junction nucleotides: 2. The germline gives CDR1 MDHEN, CDR2 SYDVKM. The length of the CDR3 is 15 residues. The CDR3 nucleotides read TGTGCCAGCAGTTACCAGGGGGCAACTAATGAAAAACTGTTTTTT. It translates to CASSYQGATNEKLFF.

Comment on this clone: The sample holds other DNA sequences that translate to the same CDR3. The chain is built from TRBV5-1 and TRBJ2-1; 7 bases align to TRBD1. The CDR3 contains 15 residues. V shed 0 bases and J 2 bases; nucleotides not matched to a gene: 2. From germline, CDR1 is SGHRS and CDR2 YFSETQ. CDR3 DNA: TGCGCCAGCAGCTTGGGGCAGGGGGCCTACAATGAGCAGTTCTTC. This codes for CASSLGQGAYNEQFF.

This clone was seen a few times. This chain links TRBV9 with TRBJ1-1, with TRBD1 as a possible D gene (6 bases). The CDR3 spans 14 residues. The V gene's germline CDR1 is SGDLS and CDR2 YYNGEE. Trimming removed 3 bases from V and 1 base from J, with 10 bases in between. The CDR3 protein is CASSARTANTEAFF. CDR3 nucleotides: TGTGCCAGCAGCGCCCGGACAGCGAACACTGAAGCTTTCTTT.

This clone occurred once. The chain combines TRBV28 with TRBJ1-2; 7 bases are a match to TRBD1. V lost 6 bases and J lost 2; bases outside the gene matches: 9. Germline assignment: CDR1 MDHEN and CDR2 SYDVKM. The CDR3 contains 15 residues. As DNA, the CDR3 is TGTGCCAGCAGGAATTCACCGGGACAGAACTATGGCTACACCTTC. It encodes CASRNSPGQNYGYTF.

This clone was detected only once. Being one base from a much bigger clone, this may be a read error. This chain connects TRBV7-9 to TRBJ1-5; 7 bases fit TRBD1. Germline CDR1 is SEHNR and CDR2 is FQNEAQ (reference sequence). The CDR3 runs 13 residues. V shed 4 bases and J 4 bases; nucleotides not matched to a gene: 1. The chain's CDR3 is CASSSQGNQPQHF. The CDR3 DNA follows: TGTGCCAGCAGCTCACAGGGGAATCAGCCCCAGCATTTT. The complete variable domain, with remaining parts taken from reference TRBV7-9 and TRBJ1-5, reads DTGVSQNPRHKITKRGQNVTFRCDPISEHNRLYWYRQTLGQGPEFLTYFQNEAQLEKSRLLSDRFSAERPKGSFSTLEIQRTEQGDSAMYLCASSSQGNQPQHFGDGTRLSIL.

This chain links TRBV2 with TRBJ1-2; maybe TRBD1 (5 bases). This CDR3 spans 15 amino acids. The ends were cut back, 7 bases at V and 2 bases at J, with 17 bases in the middle. The germline V gene encodes CDR1 SNHLY and CDR2 FYNNEI. The CDR3 DNA is TGTGCCAGCACCAATCTCCAGGGAGGGAACTATGGCTACACCTTC. This gives the protein CASTNLQGGNYGYTF.

The chain recombines TRBV5-1 with TRBJ2-5, with 9 bases fitting TRBD2. Germline V gives CDR1 SGHRS, CDR2 YFSETQ. There are 16 residues in the CDR3. With 0 bases clipped from V and 1 base from J, the junction kept 4 bases outside the gene matches. CDR3 sequence (DNA): TGCGCCAGCAGCTTGGATAGCGGGAGCGTCCAAGAGACCCAGTACTTC. Translating gives CASSLDSGSVQETQYF.

The gene calls are TRBV5-4 and TRBJ1-2; D is uncertain. Per the germline V gene, CDR1 is SGHNT and CDR2 is YYREEE (reference sequence). V was shortened by 4 bases and J by 6 bases, with 25 bases between the two germline ends. The CDR3 is 17 residues long. The chain's CDR3 is CASSPLIGRANLHGYTF. DNA of the CDR3: TGTGCCAGCAGCCCGTTGATTGGTCGCGCGAACCTACATGGCTACACCTTC.

The chain recombines TRBV27 with TRBJ1-1; 10 positions agree with TRBD1. V shed 3 bases, J shed 6 bases, and the junction held 4 bases outside the gene matches. In germline, CDR1 is MNHEY, CDR2 SMNVEV (reference sequence). The CDR3 has 14 residues. The CDR3 reads CASSFHGQGAEAFF. CDR3 DNA: TGTGCCAGCAGTTTCCACGGACAGGGGGCTGAAGCTTTCTTT.

This clone came up a few times. The chain recombines TRBV5-4 with TRBJ2-2; maybe TRBD2 (6 bases). V was trimmed by 0 bases and J by 7 bases, leaving 16 bases between them. Germline V gives CDR1 SGHNT, CDR2 YYREEE (reference sequence). CDR3 length: 16 amino acids. The CDR3: CASSLGGGEYVGELFF. CDR3 bases: TGTGCCAGCAGCTTGGGAGGAGGGGAATATGTCGGGGAGCTGTTTTTT.

V usage is TRBV7-2 and J usage is TRBJ1-4, with D perhaps matching TRBD1 (5 bases). V lost 5 bases, J lost 6 bases, and 16 bases lay in between. CDR3 length: 15 residues. The germline V gene encodes CDR1 SGHTA and CDR2 FQGNSA. This chain's CDR3 is CASSRLGSRDEKLFF. The CDR3 DNA sequence: TGTGCCAGCAGCCGACTAGGTTCCAGGGATGAAAAACTGTTTTTT.